These 17 T cell receptor beta chains originate from one sample sequenced in a study of T cells in Graves' hyperthyroidism and ophthalmopathy. The investigators amplified TCR beta CDR3 regions from RNA transcripts. RT-PCR in the first round (using the HTBI primer set) targeted the TCR CDR3. TCRdb re-derived calls from the multiplex PCR reads in MiXCR, one entry per CDR3 protein. Of almost 350,000 distinct CDR3 sequences listed, 15% to 20% are singletons. Input material: blood. Every receptor here comes from a woman in her thirties or forties with Graves' ophthalmopathy.

V and J are TRBV7-9 and TRBJ1-2; D is perhaps TRBD1 (5 bases). Germline V gives CDR1 SEHNR, CDR2 FQNEAQ (reference sequence). Trimming pared 4 bases from V and 8 bases from J, leaving 17 bases between. The CDR3 loop spans 14 amino acids. The CDR3 sequence: CASSSPTDAGGYTF. DNA of the CDR3: TGTGCCAGCAGCTCCCCGACAGACGCAGGGGGCTACACCTTC.

This clonotype came up many times. The chain links TRBV20-1 to TRBJ1-5; TRBD1 matches at 7 bases. Per germline, CDR1 DFQATT and CDR2 SNEGSKA (reference sequence). Germline trimming cut 6 bases from V and 2 bases from J; bases unmatched to any gene: 13. The CDR3 is made up of 16 amino acids. The CDR3 sequence is CSAPGGGRIGNQPQHF. The CDR3 nucleotides are TGCAGTGCCCCAGGGGGGGGGCGGATTGGCAATCAGCCCCAGCATTTT.

This clonotype has a count of ten or more. V gene TRBV6-2 or TRBV6-3 combines with J gene TRBJ2-6, with D possibly TRBD1 on 6 matching bases. The CDR3 length is 19 residues. V lost 2 bases, J lost 2 bases, and 19 bases lay in between. The V gene's germline CDR1 is MNHEY and CDR2 SVGEGT. The CDR3 DNA is TGTGCCAGCAGTTACAGAAAACAGGGCAAGACTACTGGGGCCAACGTCCTGACTTTC. The encoded protein is CASSYRKQGKTTGANVLTF.

This clonotype was seen ten or more times. The CDR3 DNA sequence: TGTGCCAGCAGCCTTCCAGGTAACCCTGAAGCTTTCTTT. Translation: CASSLPGNPEAFF. The gene calls are TRBV5-5 and TRBJ1-1; D gene ambiguous. This CDR3 contains 13 residues. CDR1 and CDR2 from the germline V gene are SGHKS and YYEKEE (reference sequence). The germline V and J ends were trimmed by 4 bases and 6 bases, with 13 bases remaining between them.

The table lists this clonotype with a few counts. The chain has TRBV28 and TRBJ1-6, with TRBD1 matching 10 bases. With V trimmed by 1 base and J by 9 bases, 9 bases remained unmatched. Germline CDR1 MDHEN, CDR2 SYDVKM. The CDR3 has 17 residues. The CDR3 DNA reads as TGTGCCAGCAGTTTATTTTCGGTGGGACAGGGGTTTTCACCCCTCCACTTT. Translation gives CASSLFSVGQGFSPLHF.

The CDR3 sequence is CASSAAGTGELFF. The CDR3 nucleotides read TGCGCCAGCAGCGCGGCAGGGACCGGGGAGCTGTTTTTT. The chain uses TRBV5-1 and TRBJ2-2, with D maybe TRBD1 (5 bases). The germline CDR1 and CDR2 sequences are SGHRS and YFSETQ. The CDR3 is 13 amino acids. With 4 bases removed from V and 5 bases from J, the gap between germline ends came to 9 bases. Using reference TRBV5-1 and TRBJ2-2 for the parts outside the CDR3, the full variable domain is KAGVTQTPRYLIKTRGQQVTLSCSPISGHRSVSWYQQTPGQGLQFLFEYFSETQRNKGNFPGRFSGRQFSNSRSEMNVSTLELGDSALYLCASSAAGTGELFFGEGSRLTVL.

This clonotype was recorded many times. V gene TRBV28 combines with J gene TRBJ2-1; TRBD2 matches 14 bases. The CDR3 is 17 residues long. Germline CDR1 MDHEN, CDR2 SYDVKM. V shed 3 bases, J shed 6 bases, and the junction held 7 bases outside the gene matches. Written as DNA, the CDR3 is TGTGCCAGCAGTTTGGGCCCCGGGACTAGCGGGAGCAATGAGCAGTTCTTC. It codes for CASSLGPGTSGSNEQFF.

This clonotype has at least ten counts. The chain is built from TRBV20-1 and TRBJ2-7; 8 nucleotides match TRBD2. The CDR3 covers 13 residues. The V gene end was trimmed by 6 bases and the J gene end by 4 bases; junction bases not matched to a gene: 8. CDR1 DFQATT and CDR2 SNEGSKA come from the germline V gene (reference sequence). The CDR3 spells CSAKAGVDYEQYF. As DNA, the CDR3 is TGCAGTGCGAAAGCGGGAGTTGATTACGAGCAGTACTTC.

This clonotype was found many times. The J gene is TRBJ2-5, the V gene TRBV10-2; TRBD2 is a possible D gene (5 bases). CDR3 length: 14 residues. V lost 2 bases and J lost 11, with 18 bases in between. CDR1 WSHSY and CDR2 SAAADI come from the germline V gene. This chain's CDR3 is CASSEVEEVGIQYF. The CDR3 DNA reads as TGCGCCAGCAGTGAGGTTGAGGAAGTCGGGATACAGTACTTC.

This chain connects TRBV6-1 to TRBJ1-1; 7 nucleotides line up with TRBD1. The CDR3 spans 15 residues. V gave up 8 bases and J gave up 2 bases; unmatched junction bases: 11. The germline V gene has CDR1 MNHNS and CDR2 SASEGT. CDR3 protein: CASRPEGALNTEAFF. CDR3 in DNA: TGTGCCAGCCGTCCGGAGGGGGCGTTAAACACTGAAGCTTTCTTT.

The sample holds many counts of this clonotype. The junction differs from germline at one of its ends, possibly a read error. V gene TRBV28 combines with J gene TRBJ2-7; TRBD1 agrees at 7 bases. Germline V CDR1 and CDR2: MDHEN, SYDVKM. The CDR3 runs to 12 residues. CDR3 sequence: CATRGNSDEQYF. The CDR3, as DNA: TGTGCTACCAGGGGGAACTCCGACGAGCAGTACTTC.

This chain joins TRBV28 and TRBJ2-7, with D perhaps TRBD2 (5 bases). The CDR3 contains 19 residues. The V gene lost 4 bases and the J gene lost 3 bases, with 28 bases spanning the gap. Germline values: CDR1 MDHEN, CDR2 SYDVKM. The CDR3 DNA reads as TGTGCCAGCAGTTCATCATATTTTCTGGGTTTTGAGGGCGGCTACGAGCAGTACTTC. This gives the protein CASSSSYFLGFEGGYEQYF.

The table lists this clonotype with many counts. The CDR3 bases are TGTGCCAGCAGTCCTAAATCAGGGGGTATCCACGAGCAGTACTTC. Amino acids: CASSPKSGGIHEQYF. This rearrangement joins TRBV6-5 to TRBJ2-7, with TRBD1 identical over 7 bases. Germline V gene data show CDR1 as MNHEY and CDR2 as SVGAGI. Trimming took 5 bases from V and 5 from J; bases not matched to a gene: 12. This CDR3 region has 15 residues.

In its sample, this clonotype was seen many times. The rearrangement links TRBV6-2 or TRBV6-3 to TRBJ1-5; a possible D gene is TRBD1 (5 bases). Germline assignment: CDR1 MNHEY and CDR2 SVGEGT. The CDR3 is 14 amino acids. V lost 2 bases to trimming and J lost 2 bases, with 7 bases between them. CDR3 amino acids: CASSYRGGNQPQHF. CDR3 bases: TGTGCCAGCAGTTACAGGGGTGGCAATCAGCCCCAGCATTTT.

This clonotype occurred many times. V usage is TRBV24-1 and J usage is TRBJ2-2, with a possible D match to TRBD1 (6 bases). This CDR3 comprises 18 residues. Trimming stripped 3 bases from V and 1 base from J, with 17 bases between. From germline, CDR1 is KGHDR and CDR2 SFDVKD. CDR3 region: CATSDPQGPSLNTGELFF. CDR3 sequence (DNA): TGTGCCACCAGTGATCCTCAGGGGCCCTCCTTGAACACCGGGGAGCTGTTTTTT.

This clonotype was observed at least ten times. V and J are TRBV7-8 and TRBJ1-5; TRBD1 aligns across 8 bases. V shed 3 bases and J 6 bases; nucleotides not matched to a gene: 10. The CDR3 extends over 16 amino acids. Germline CDR1 SGHVS, CDR2 FQNEAQ. DNA for the CDR3: TGTGCCAGCAGCTTTGCTAGGACAGGGACTTTTCAGCCCCAGCATTTT. As protein: CASSFARTGTFQPQHF.

At least ten counts were recorded for this clonotype. V is TRBV12-5 and J is TRBJ2-2, with a tentative D call TRBD2 (7 bases). Germline lookup yields CDR1 LGHNT and CDR2 FRNRAP. Trimming stripped 2 bases from V and 0 bases from J, with 28 bases between. The CDR3 covers 22 residues. CDR3 loop: CASGLNGGRKVTRGPNTGELFF. For the CDR3, the DNA is TGTGCTAGTGGTTTGAACGGGGGGCGTAAAGTGACTAGGGGCCCGAACACCGGGGAGCTGTTTTTT.